The T cell receptor (beta chain) described here comes from a study of cytomegalovirus exposure and HLA in healthy donors. The study's findings and limits: Researchers reportedly found TCR beta sequences accurately predicted most subjects' HLA-A and HLA-B alleles. Indistinguishable V segments such as TRBV6-2 and TRBV6-3 were excluded.

Germline V gives CDR1 MNHEY, CDR2 SVGAGI. The CDR3 has 14 amino acids. V was clipped by 5 bases and J by 4 bases; unmatched bases: 7. With regard to this clone: Its antigen is not identified.

This PCR relied on a set of 60 Vbeta primers and 13 Jbeta primers. Sequencing used immunoSEQ multiplex PCR; TCRdb keeps in-frame clones, though not all of them. Here the sample spans approximately 88,000 clones, over 75% being singletons. This chain uses TRBV6-5 with TRBJ2-7; 8 nucleotides match TRBD2. The sample comprised PBMCs. This clonotype originated in a man aged 25 to 40 in good health and CMV-seropositive. The CDR3, as DNA: TGTGCCAGCAGTCCCGGGACTAGAGGGTACGAGCAGTACTTC. Amino acid sequence: CASSPGTRGYEQYF.